The table lists the clone carrying this T cell receptor (beta chain) with a count of one. The antigen is not known. Time point reported: 20-29 weeks after completion of therapy. The ends were cut back, 7 bases at V and 3 bases at J, with 8 bases in the middle. Germline V gene lookup returns CDR1 LNHDA and CDR2 SQIVND (reference sequence). The CDR3 has 12 amino acids. This table comes from immunoSEQ multiplex PCR, and its TCRdb copy is limited to in-frame clones, with some not included. The sample lists around 19,000 clones; roughly 84% were seen once. The data were obtained in a study of T cell therapy after organ transplantation. Study observations and caveats: Nonresponder repertoires showed strong pretherapy expansions, barely changing post-therapy.

This chain uses TRBV19 with TRBJ2-3; D may be TRBD1 (5 bases). The sequence was collected from a human patient who had received a solid organ transplant and had CMV disease. Some T cells may trace back to the graft donor. The sequencing here drew on CD8+ T cells from blood, taken after autologous CMV-specific T cell therapy. CDR3 nucleotides: TGTGCCAGTAACCAGGGAACAGATACGCAGTATTTT. Translating it yields CASNQGTDTQYF.